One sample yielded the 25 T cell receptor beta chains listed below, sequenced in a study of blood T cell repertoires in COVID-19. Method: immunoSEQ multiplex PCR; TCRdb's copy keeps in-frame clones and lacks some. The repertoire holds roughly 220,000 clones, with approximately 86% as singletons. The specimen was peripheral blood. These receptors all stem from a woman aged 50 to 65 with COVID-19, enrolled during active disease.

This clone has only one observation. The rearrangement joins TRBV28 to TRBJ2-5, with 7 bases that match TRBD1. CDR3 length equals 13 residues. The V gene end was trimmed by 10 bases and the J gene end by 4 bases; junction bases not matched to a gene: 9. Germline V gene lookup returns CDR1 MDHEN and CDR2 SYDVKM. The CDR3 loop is CATVSGGSETQYF. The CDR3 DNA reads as TGTGCCACAGTATCAGGGGGATCAGAGACCCAGTACTTC. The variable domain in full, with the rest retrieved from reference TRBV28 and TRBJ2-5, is DVKVTQSSRYLVKRTGEKVFLECVQDMDHENMFWYRQDPGLGLRLIYFSYDVKMKEKGDIPEGYSVSREKKERFSLILESASTNQTSMYLCATVSGGSETQYFGPGTRLLVL.

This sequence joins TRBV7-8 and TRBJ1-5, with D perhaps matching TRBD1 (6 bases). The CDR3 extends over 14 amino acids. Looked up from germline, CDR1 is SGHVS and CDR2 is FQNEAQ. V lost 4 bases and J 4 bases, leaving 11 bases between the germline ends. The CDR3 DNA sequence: TGTGCCAGCAGCTCCTATCAGGGGAATCAGCCCCAGCATTTT. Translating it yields CASSSYQGNQPQHF. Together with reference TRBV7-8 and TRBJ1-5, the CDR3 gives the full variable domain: GAGVSQSPRYKVAKRGQDVALRCDPISGHVSLFWYQQALGQGPEFLTYFQNEAQLDKSGLPSDRFFAERPEGSVSTLKIQRTQQEDSAVYLCASSSYQGNQPQHFGDGTRLSIL.

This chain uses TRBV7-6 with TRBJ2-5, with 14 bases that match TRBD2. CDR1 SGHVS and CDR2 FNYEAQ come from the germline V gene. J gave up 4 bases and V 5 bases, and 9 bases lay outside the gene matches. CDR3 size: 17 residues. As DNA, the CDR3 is TGTGCCAGCAGCAACGGACTAGCGGGGGGAATAAGAGAGACCCAGTACTTC. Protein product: CASSNGLAGGIRETQYF.

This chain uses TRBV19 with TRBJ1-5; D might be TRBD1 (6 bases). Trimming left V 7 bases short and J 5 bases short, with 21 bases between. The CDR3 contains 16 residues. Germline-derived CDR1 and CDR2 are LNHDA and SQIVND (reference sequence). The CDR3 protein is CASTSTGTTLYQPQHF. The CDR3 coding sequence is TGTGCCAGTACCTCAACAGGGACAACGCTTTATCAGCCCCAGCATTTT.

The CDR3 nucleotides are TGTGCCACCAGAGGGGGGACAGGGTCGTTCTTC. Translated, it gives CATRGGTGSFF. The V call is TRBV27, the J call TRBJ2-1, with TRBD1 matching 9 bases. From germline, CDR1 is MNHEY and CDR2 SMNVEV (reference sequence). V lost 10 bases and J lost 15; bases outside the gene matches: 10. The CDR3 covers 11 residues.

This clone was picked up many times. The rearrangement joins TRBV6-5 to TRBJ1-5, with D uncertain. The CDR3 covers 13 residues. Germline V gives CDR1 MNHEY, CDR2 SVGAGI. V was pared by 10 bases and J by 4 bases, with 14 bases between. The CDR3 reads CATSGRFNQPQHF. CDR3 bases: TGTGCCACCTCCGGCAGGTTTAATCAGCCCCAGCATTTT.

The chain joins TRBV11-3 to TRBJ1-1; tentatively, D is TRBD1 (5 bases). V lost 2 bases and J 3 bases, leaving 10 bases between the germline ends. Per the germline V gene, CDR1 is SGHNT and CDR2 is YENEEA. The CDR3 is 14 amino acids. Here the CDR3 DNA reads TGTGCCAGCAGCTTACAGGGTTTGGACACTGAAGCTTTCTTT. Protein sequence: CASSLQGLDTEAFF.

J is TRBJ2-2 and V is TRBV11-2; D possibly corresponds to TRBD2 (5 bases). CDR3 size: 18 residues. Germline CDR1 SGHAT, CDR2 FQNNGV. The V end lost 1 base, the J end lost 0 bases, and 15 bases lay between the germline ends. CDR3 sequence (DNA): TGTGCCAGCAGCTTAGTCGGGCGGGCTTACGCGAACACCGGGGAGCTGTTTTTT. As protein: CASSLVGRAYANTGELFF.

CDR3 protein: CASSEVPGGNTEAFF. CDR3 DNA: TGTGCCAGCAGTGAGGTCCCAGGGGGGAACACTGAAGCTTTCTTT. The rearrangement uses TRBV6-1 and TRBJ1-1; TRBD1 aligns across 7 bases. The CDR3 length is 15 residues. Germline loops: CDR1 MNHNS, CDR2 SASEGT. Trimming at V came to 3 bases and at J to 1 base, leaving 5 bases not matched to a gene.

The DNA for the CDR3 is TGTGCCAGCAGCTCCCCCCAAGACGGACTCGGGCAGCCCCAGCATTTT. Its protein is CASSSPQDGLGQPQHF. The chain joins TRBV28 to TRBJ1-5; D uncertain. Deletions cut 6 bases from V and 7 bases from J, with 22 bases between. Germline CDR1 MDHEN, CDR2 SYDVKM. The CDR3 covers 16 residues.

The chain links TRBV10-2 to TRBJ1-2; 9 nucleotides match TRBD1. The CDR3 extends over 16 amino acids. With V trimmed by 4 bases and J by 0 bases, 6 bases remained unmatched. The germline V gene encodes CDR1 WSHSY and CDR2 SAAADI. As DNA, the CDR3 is TGCGCCAGCAGTGGAAGGACAGGGGTTACTAACTATGGCTACACCTTC. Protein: CASSGRTGVTNYGYTF.

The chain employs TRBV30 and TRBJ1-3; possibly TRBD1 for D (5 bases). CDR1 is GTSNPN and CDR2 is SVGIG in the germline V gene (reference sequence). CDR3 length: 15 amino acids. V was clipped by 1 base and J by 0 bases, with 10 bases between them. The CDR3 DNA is TGTGCCTGGAGTGGACAGTTCTTCTCTGGAAACACCATATATTTT. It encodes CAWSGQFFSGNTIYF.

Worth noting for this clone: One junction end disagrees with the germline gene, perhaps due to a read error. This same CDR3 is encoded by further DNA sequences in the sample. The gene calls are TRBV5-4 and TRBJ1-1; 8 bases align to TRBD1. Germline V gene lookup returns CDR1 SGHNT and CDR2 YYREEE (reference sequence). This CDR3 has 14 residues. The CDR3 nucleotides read TGTGCTAGCAGCCCCGGGACAGGACACACTGAAGCTTTCTTT. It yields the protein CASSPGTGHTEAFF.

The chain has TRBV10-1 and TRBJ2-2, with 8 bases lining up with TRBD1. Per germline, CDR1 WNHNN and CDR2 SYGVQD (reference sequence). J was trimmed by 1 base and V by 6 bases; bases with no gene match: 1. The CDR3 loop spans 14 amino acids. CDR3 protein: CASRGTGNTGELFF. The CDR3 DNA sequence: TGCGCCAGCAGGGGGACAGGGAACACCGGGGAGCTGTTTTTT.

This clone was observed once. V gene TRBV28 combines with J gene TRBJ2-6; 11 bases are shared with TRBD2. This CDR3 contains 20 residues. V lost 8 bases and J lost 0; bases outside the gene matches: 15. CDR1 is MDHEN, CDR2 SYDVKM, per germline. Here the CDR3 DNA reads TGTGCCAGCCTAGCGGGGGGCGCGTTACCTTTCGTCTCTGGGGCCAACGTCCTGACTTTC. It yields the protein CASLAGGALPFVSGANVLTF.

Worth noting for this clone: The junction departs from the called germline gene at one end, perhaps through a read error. The CDR3 DNA reads as TGTGCCAGCAGCCGACAGGGCTTCGATCAACCCCAGCATTTT. Protein: CASSRQGFDQPQHF. This chain links TRBV5-4 with TRBJ1-5; 7 bases agree with TRBD1. The CDR3 sequence is 14 residues long. CDR1 SGHNT and CDR2 YYREEE come from the germline V gene (reference sequence). Full variable domain (remainder filled in from reference TRBV5-4 and TRBJ1-5): ETGVTQSPTHLIKTRGQQVTLRCSSQSGHNTVSWYQQALGQGPQFIFQYYREEENGRGNFPPRFSGLQFPNYSSELNVNALELDDSALYLCASSRQGFDQPQHFGDGTRLSIL.

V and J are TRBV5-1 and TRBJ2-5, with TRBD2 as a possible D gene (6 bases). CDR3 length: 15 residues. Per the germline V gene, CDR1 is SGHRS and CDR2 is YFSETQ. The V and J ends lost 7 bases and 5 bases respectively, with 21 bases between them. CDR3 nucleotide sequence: TGCGCCAGCTCCCTCAGACTAGGGATCGGGGAGACCCAGTACTTC. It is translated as CASSLRLGIGETQYF.

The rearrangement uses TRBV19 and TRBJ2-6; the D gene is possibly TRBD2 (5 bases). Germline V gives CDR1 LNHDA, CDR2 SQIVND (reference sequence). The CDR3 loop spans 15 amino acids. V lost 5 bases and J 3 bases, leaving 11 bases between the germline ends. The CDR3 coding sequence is TGTGCCAGTAGTTCTTCTAGCAGTGGGGCCAACGTCCTGACTTTC. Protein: CASSSSSSGANVLTF.

The CDR3 DNA is TGTGCCAGCAGCTCAGGCCTCACTGGAAACACCATATATTTT. Translating gives CASSSGLTGNTIYF. The rearrangement joins TRBV11-3 to TRBJ1-3; D gene ambiguous. Germline CDR1 and CDR2: SGHNT and YENEEA. CDR3 length equals 14 residues. Trimming took off 4 bases at V and 2 bases at J, with 9 bases between the two ends.

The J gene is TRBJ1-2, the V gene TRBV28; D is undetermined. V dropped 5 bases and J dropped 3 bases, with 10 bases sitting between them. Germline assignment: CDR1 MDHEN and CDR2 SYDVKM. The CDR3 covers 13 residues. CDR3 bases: TGTGCCAGCAGTCCCGGGTCCTACTATGGCTACACCTTC. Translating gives CASSPGSYYGYTF.

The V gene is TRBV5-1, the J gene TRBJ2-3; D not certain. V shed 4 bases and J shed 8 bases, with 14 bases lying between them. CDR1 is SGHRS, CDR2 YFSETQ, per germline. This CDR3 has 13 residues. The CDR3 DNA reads TGCGCCAGCAGCCCGTCGACTCTTCCTACGCAGTATTTT. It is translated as CASSPSTLPTQYF.

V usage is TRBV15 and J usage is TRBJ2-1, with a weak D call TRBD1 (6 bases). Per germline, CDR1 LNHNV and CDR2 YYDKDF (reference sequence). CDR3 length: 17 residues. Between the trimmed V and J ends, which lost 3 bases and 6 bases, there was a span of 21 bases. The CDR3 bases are TGTGCCACCAGCAGGGACTTGCAGGATGGGGGCTTCAATGAGCAGTTCTTC. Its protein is CATSRDLQDGGFNEQFF.

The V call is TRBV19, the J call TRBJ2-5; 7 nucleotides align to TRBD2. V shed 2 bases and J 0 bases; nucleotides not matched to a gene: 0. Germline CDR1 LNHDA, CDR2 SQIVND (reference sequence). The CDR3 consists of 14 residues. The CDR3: CASSIRGDQETQYF. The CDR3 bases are TGTGCCAGTAGTATACGGGGGGACCAAGAGACCCAGTACTTC.

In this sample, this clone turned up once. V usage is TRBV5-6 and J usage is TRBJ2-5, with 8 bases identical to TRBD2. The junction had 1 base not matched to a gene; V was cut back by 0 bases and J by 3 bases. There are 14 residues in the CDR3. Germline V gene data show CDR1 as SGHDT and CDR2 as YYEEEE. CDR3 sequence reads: CASSLAGGEETQYF. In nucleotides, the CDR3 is TGTGCCAGCAGCTTGGCCGGGGGGGAAGAGACCCAGTACTTC.

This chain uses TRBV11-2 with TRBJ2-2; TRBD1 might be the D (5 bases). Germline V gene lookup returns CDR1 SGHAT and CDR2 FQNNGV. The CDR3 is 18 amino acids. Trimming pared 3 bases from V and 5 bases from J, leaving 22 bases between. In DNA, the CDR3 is TGTGCCAGCAGCTTCGGGCCGACAGACCTGACCACGACCGGGGAGCTGTTTTTT. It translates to CASSFGPTDLTTTGELFF.